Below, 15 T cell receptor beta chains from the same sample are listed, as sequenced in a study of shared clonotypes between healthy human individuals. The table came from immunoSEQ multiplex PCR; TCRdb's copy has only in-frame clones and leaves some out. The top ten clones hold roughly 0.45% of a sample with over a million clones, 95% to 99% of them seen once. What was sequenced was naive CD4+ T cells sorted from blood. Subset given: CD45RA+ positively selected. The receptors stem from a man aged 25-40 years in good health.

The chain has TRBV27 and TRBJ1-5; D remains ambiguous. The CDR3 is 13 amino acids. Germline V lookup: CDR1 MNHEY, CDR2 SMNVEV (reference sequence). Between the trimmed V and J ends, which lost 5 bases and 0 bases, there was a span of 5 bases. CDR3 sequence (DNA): TGTGCCAGCAGTGTCCGTAGCAATCAGCCCCAGCATTTT. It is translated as CASSVRSNQPQHF.

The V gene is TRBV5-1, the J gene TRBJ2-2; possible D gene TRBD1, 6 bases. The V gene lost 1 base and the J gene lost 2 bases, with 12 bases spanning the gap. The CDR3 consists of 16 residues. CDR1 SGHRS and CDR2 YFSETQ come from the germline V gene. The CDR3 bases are TGCGCCAGCAGCTTGCTAGGGGGTGGAAACACCGGGGAGCTGTTTTTT. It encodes CASSLLGGGNTGELFF. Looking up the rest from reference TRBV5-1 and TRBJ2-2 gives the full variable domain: KAGVTQTPRYLIKTRGQQVTLSCSPISGHRSVSWYQQTPGQGLQFLFEYFSETQRNKGNFPGRFSGRQFSNSRSEMNVSTLELGDSALYLCASSLLGGGNTGELFFGEGSRLTVL.

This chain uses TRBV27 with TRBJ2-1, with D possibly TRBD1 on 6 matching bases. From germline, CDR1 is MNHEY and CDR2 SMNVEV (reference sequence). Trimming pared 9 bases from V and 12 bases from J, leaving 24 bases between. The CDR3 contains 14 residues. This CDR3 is CARERRDTRHGQFF. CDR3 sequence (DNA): TGTGCCAGGGAACGCCGGGACACCCGACACGGGCAGTTCTTC.

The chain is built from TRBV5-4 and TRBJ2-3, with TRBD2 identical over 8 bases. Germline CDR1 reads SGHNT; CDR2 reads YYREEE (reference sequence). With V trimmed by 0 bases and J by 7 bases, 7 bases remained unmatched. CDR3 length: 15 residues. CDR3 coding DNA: TGTGCCAGCAGCTTGGGAGCGGGAGTCGGGAATACGCAGTATTTT. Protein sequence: CASSLGAGVGNTQYF.

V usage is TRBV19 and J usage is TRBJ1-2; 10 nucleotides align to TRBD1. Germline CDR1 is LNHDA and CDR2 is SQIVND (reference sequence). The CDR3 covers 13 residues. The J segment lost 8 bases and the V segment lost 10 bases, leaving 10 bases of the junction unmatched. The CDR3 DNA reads TGTGCCATCAGGGGACAGGGGACGGGCGGCTACACCTTC. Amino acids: CAIRGQGTGGYTF.

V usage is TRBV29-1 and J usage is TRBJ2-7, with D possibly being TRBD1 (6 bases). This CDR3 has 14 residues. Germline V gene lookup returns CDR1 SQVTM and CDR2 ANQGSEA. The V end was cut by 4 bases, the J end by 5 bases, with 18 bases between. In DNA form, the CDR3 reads TGCAGCGTTGCGAAACAGGGCTCTTTCCACGAGCAGTACTTC. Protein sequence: CSVAKQGSFHEQYF.

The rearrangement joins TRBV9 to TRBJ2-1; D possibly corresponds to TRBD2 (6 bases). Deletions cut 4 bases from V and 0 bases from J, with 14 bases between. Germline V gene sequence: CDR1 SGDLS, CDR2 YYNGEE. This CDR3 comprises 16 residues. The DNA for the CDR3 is TGTGCCAGCAGCCCGGGGACTCCCGCCTCCTACAATGAGCAGTTCTTC. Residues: CASSPGTPASYNEQFF. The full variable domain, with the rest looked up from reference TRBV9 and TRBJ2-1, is DSGVTQTPKHLITATGQRVTLRCSPRSGDLSVYWYQQSLDQGLQFLIQYYNGEERAKGNILERFSAQQFPDLHSELNLSSLELGDSALYFCASSPGTPASYNEQFFGPGTRLTVL.

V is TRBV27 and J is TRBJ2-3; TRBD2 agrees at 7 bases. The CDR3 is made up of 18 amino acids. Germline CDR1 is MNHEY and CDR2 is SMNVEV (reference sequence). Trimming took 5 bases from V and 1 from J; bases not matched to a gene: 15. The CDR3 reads CASSRTPRDYPRTDTQYF. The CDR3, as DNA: TGTGCCAGCAGTCGGACACCCCGGGACTACCCACGCACAGATACGCAGTATTTT.

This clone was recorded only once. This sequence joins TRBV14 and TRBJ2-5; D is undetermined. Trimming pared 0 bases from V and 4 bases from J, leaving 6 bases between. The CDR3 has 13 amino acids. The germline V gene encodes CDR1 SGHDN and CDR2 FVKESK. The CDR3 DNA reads TGTGCCAGCAGCCAAGATTTTCCAGAGACCCAGTACTTC. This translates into CASSQDFPETQYF.

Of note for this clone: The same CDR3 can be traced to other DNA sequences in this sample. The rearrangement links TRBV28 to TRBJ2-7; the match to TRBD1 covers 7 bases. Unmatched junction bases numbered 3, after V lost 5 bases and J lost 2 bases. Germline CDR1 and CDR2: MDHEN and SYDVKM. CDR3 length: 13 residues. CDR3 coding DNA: TGTGCCAGCAGTCGGGACAGAGCCTACGAGCAGTACTTC. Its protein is CASSRDRAYEQYF.

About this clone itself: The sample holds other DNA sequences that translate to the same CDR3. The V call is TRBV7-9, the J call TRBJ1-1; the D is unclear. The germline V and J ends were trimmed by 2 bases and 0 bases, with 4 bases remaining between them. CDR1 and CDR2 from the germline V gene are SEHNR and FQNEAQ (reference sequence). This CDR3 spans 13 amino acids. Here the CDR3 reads CASSLSMNTEAFF. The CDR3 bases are TGTGCCAGCAGCTTATCTATGAACACTGAAGCTTTCTTT. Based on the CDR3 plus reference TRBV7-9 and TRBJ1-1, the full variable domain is DTGVSQNPRHKITKRGQNVTFRCDPISEHNRLYWYRQTLGQGPEFLTYFQNEAQLEKSRLLSDRFSAERPKGSFSTLEIQRTEQGDSAMYLCASSLSMNTEAFFGQGTRLTVV.

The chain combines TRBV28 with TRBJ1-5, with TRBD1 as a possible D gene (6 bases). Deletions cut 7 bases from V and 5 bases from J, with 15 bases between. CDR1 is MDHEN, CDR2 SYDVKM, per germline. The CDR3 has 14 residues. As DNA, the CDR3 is TGTGCCAGCACTCGTCGACAGGACCATCAGCCCCAGCATTTT. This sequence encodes CASTRRQDHQPQHF.

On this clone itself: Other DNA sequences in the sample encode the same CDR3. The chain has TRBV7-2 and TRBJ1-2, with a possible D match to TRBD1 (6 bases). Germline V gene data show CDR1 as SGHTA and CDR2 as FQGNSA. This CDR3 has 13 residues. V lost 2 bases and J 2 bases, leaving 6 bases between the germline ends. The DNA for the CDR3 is TGTGCCAGCAGCTTACAGGGGAACTATGGCTACACCTTC. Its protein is CASSLQGNYGYTF.

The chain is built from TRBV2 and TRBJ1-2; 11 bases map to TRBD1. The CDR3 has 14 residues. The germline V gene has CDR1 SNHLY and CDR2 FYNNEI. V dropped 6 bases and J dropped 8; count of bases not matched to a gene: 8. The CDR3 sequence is CASRPTDRGPGYTF. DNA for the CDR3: TGTGCCAGCAGGCCTACGGACAGGGGGCCGGGCTACACCTTC.

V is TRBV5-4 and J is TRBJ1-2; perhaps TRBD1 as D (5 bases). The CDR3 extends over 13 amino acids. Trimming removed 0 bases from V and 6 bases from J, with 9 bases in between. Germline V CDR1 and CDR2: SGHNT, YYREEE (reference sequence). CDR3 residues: CASSLAQGDGYTF. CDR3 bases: TGTGCCAGCAGCTTGGCCCAAGGGGATGGCTACACCTTC.